This is a list of T cell receptor beta chains from one sample in a study of blood T cell repertoires in COVID-19. The table came from immunoSEQ multiplex PCR; TCRdb's copy has only in-frame clones and leaves some out. Of 120,000 to 150,000 clones in the sample, over 80% are singletons; the top ten hold roughly 6.2%. Sequencing was performed on PBMCs or T cells enriched from blood (not recorded which). The receptor source for this set is a middle-aged woman who had recovered from COVID-19. The CDR3 runs from the conserved cysteine through the conserved F or W. The order of the fields is D gene, V gene, J gene, clone size, CDR3 protein, CDR3 DNA. The D gene is left open where the match is weak. Clone size is given for some rows only: seen once, a few or many times, or a class if the clone is expanded.

-	TRBV7-2	TRBJ2-2	-	CASSLAGLGVANTGELFF	TGTGCCAGCAGCTTAGCGGGGCTGGGTGTCGCGAACACCGGGGAGCTGTTTTTT
TRBD2	TRBV6-6	TRBJ2-5	-	CASSSASGSSQETQYF	TGTGCCAGCAGTTCGGCTAGCGGGAGTTCGCAAGAGACCCAGTACTTC
-	TRBV3-1/TRBV3-2	TRBJ2-4	-	CASSLNAGNIQYF	TGTGCCAGCAGCCTCAACGCGGGGAACATTCAGTACTTC
-	TRBV12-5	TRBJ2-7	-	CASGFPDRSYEQYF	TGTGCTAGTGGTTTCCCGGACAGAAGCTACGAGCAGTACTTC
TRBD1	TRBV6-5	TRBJ2-1	once	CASNPGQGWEQFF	TGTGCCAGCAATCCGGGACAGGGATGGGAGCAGTTCTTC
TRBD1	TRBV30	TRBJ1-6	-	CAWSTGTGIGSPLHF	TGTGCCTGGAGTACCGGGACAGGGATCGGATCACCCCTCCACTTT
-	TRBV27	TRBJ1-1	few	CASSLWGLNTEAFF	TGTGCCAGCAGTTTATGGGGCCTGAACACTGAAGCTTTCTTT
-	TRBV19	TRBJ1-5	-	CASSIGPNQPQHF	TGTGCCAGTAGTATAGGGCCGAATCAGCCCCAGCATTTT
-	TRBV21-1	TRBJ1-5	-	CASRGTGGRSNQPQHF	TGTGCCAGCAGAGGGACAGGGGGCAGAAGCAATCAGCCCCAGCATTTT
TRBD1	TRBV6-5	TRBJ2-1	-	CASSHPGQEYNEQFF	TGTGCCAGCAGTCATCCCGGACAGGAGTACAATGAGCAGTTCTTC
-	TRBV30	TRBJ2-6	-	CAWSLDIPSGANVLTF	TGTGCCTGGAGTTTGGACATCCCCTCTGGGGCCAACGTCCTGACTTTC
-	TRBV12-5	TRBJ1-5	-	CASGRGTGVRNQPQHF	TGTGCTAGTGGTCGCGGGACGGGGGTGAGAAATCAGCCCCAGCATTTT
TRBD1	TRBV2	TRBJ1-2	-	CASSEFEGAGYGYTF	TGTGCCAGCAGTGAATTTGAGGGGGCTGGGTATGGCTACACCTTC
TRBD2	TRBV7-8	TRBJ2-3	-	CASSRFGTSGRPLTDTQYF	TGTGCCAGCAGCCGATTCGGGACTAGCGGGAGACCACTCACAGATACGCAGTATTTT
TRBD1	TRBV19	TRBJ2-3	-	CASSRGQERTDTQYF	TGTGCCAGTAGCAGGGGACAGGAAAGGACAGATACGCAGTATTTT
-	TRBV9	TRBJ1-2	-	CASSVGGSNYGYTF	TGTGCCAGCAGCGTTGGAGGGTCTAACTATGGCTACACCTTC
-	TRBV27	TRBJ1-2	-	CASSLGQGSPSYGYTF	TGTGCCAGCAGTTTAGGGCAGGGGAGTCCGAGCTATGGCTACACCTTC
-	TRBV4-1	TRBJ2-5	-	CASRLDPAGPQETQYF	TGCGCCAGCAGACTAGACCCCGCCGGGCCCCAAGAGACCCAGTACTTC
-	TRBV14	TRBJ1-1	-	CASSQGTISNTEAFF	TGTGCCAGCAGCCAAGGGACAATCTCGAACACTGAAGCTTTCTTT
TRBD2	TRBV7-7	TRBJ2-5	once	CASSLAVSGGATRETQYF	TGTGCTAGCAGCTTAGCAGTCAGCGGGGGGGCCACTAGGGAGACCCAGTACTTC
-	TRBV7-8	TRBJ2-7	-	CASSPNYEQYF	TGTGCCAGCAGCCCTAACTACGAGCAGTACTTC
-	TRBV10-3	TRBJ2-5	-	CAISPGLQETQYF	TGTGCCATCAGCCCGGGACTGCAAGAGACCCAGTACTTC
-	TRBV7-8	TRBJ2-1	-	CASSLALRGEQFF	TGTGCCAGCAGCTTAGCGCTTCGAGGTGAGCAGTTCTTC